This T cell receptor (beta chain) was profiled in a study of post-analysis software for immune sequencing data. Overall study findings and caveats: Comparison with controls showed significantly lower normalized Chao1 diversity in multiple sclerosis patients. Strong co-clustering by F measure linked samples that shared a preparation batch. Patients used several TRBV segments, including TRBV5-6, TRBV5-1 and TRBV20-1, more often than controls.

Details on this clonotype: Antigen: not known.

Sequencing libraries made from TCR beta cDNA carried unique molecular identifiers. Once roughly 0.9 to 10 million T cells were used, hundreds of thousands of cDNA molecules resulted. MiXCR, run by TCRdb on the PCR reads, gives a single entry per CDR3 protein. Altogether hundreds of thousands of distinct CDR3 sequences are present, roughly 27% being singletons, with the ten largest covering approximately 0.55%. CDR3 size: 14 residues. Germline loops: CDR1 LGHDT, CDR2 YNNKEL (reference sequence). V was pared by 2 bases and J by 4 bases, with 11 bases between. Sequenced sample: blood. The receptor comes from a girl between 5 and 17 years old with multiple sclerosis. The V call is TRBV3-1, the J call TRBJ1-2; D not resolved. The CDR3 here is CASSQNTRAYGYTF. The CDR3 DNA reads TGTGCCAGCAGCCAAAATACCCGCGCCTATGGCTACACCTTC.